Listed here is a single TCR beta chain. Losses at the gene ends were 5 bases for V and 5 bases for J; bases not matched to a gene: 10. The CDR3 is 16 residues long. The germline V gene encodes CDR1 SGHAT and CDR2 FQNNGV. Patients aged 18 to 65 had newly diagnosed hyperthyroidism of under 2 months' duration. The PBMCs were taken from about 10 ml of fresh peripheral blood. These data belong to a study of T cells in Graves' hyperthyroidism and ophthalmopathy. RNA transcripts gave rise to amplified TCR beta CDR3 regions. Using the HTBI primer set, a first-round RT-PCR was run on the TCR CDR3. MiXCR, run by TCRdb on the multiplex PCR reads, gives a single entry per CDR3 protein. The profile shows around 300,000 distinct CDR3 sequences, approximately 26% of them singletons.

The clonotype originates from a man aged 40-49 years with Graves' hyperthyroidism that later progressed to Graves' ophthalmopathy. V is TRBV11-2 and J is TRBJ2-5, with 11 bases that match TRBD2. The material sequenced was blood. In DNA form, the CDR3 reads TGTGCCAGCAGCATTAGCGGGAGGGCCGAGCGGGAGACCCAGTACTTC. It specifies CASSISGRAERETQYF.